These T cell receptor beta chains were read from a single sample in a study of T cell changes during pregnancy in multiple sclerosis. Profiling relied on immunoSEQ multiplex PCR, and the TCRdb table lists in-frame clones only, not all of them. Counted here are around 100,000 clones, roughly 90% occurring once; the ten biggest clones make up approximately 2%. Sequencing used peripheral blood, obtained after pregnancy. The receptors originated from a female donor with multiple sclerosis, enrolled in a pregnancy study. Both conserved end residues are part of each CDR3. A D gene is named only where the DNA matches it firmly. Clone size appears in some rows only: once, few, many, or a class for an expanded clone.

v_gene	d_gene	abundance	j_gene	CDR3aa	CDR3nt
TRBV7-3	NA	NA	TRBJ2-3	CASSQGSGTDTQYF	TGTGCCAGCAGCCAGGGGTCGGGGACAGATACGCAGTATTTT
TRBV9	NA	NA	TRBJ2-1	CASSVEDGGSYNEQFF	TGTGCCAGCAGCGTAGAAGACGGGGGATCGTACAATGAGCAGTTCTTC
TRBV5-1	TRBD2	NA	TRBJ2-2	CASSRPSGTNTGELFF	TGCGCCAGCAGCCGTCCTAGCGGGACGAACACCGGGGAGCTGTTTTTT
TRBV10-2	NA	NA	TRBJ1-4	CASSEAQTNEKLFF	TGCGCCAGCAGTGAGGCTCAGACTAATGAAAAACTGTTTTTT
TRBV7-2	TRBD2	NA	TRBJ2-7	CASSLGLREVGSYEQYF	TGTGCCAGCAGCTTAGGATTACGGGAGGTGGGCTCCTACGAGCAGTACTTC
TRBV18	TRBD2	NA	TRBJ2-7	CASSGTSGSYEQYF	TGTGCCAGCTCTGGGACTAGCGGATCCTACGAGCAGTACTTC
TRBV28	NA	NA	TRBJ1-2	CASSLWAGDYGYTF	TGTGCCAGCAGTTTATGGGCAGGGGACTATGGCTACACCTTC
TRBV9	TRBD2	NA	TRBJ2-4	CASSESYSGSAKNIQYF	TGTGCCAGCAGTGAATCGTATAGCGGGAGCGCCAAAAACATTCAGTACTTC
TRBV5-4	TRBD1	once	TRBJ1-1	CASSSGGEMNTEAFF	TGTGCCAGCAGCTCAGGGGGCGAGATGAACACTGAAGCTTTCTTT
TRBV5-1	NA	NA	TRBJ1-2	CASTLDGGFGYGYTF	TGCGCCAGCACCCTTGACGGGGGGTTTGGATATGGCTACACCTTC
TRBV7-3	NA	NA	TRBJ2-7	CASSLVVGGAHEQYF	TGTGCCAGCAGCTTAGTGGTTGGCGGGGCACACGAGCAGTACTTC
TRBV5-1	NA	NA	TRBJ2-1	CASSFTSSYNEQFF	TGCGCCAGCAGCTTCACTAGCTCCTACAATGAGCAGTTCTTC
TRBV2	TRBD1	NA	TRBJ1-2	CASTRGLGQAYGYTF	TGTGCCAGCACCCGAGGCTTGGGACAGGCCTATGGCTACACCTTC
TRBV4-1	NA	NA	TRBJ2-4	CASSPHSQGRNIQYF	TGCGCCAGCAGCCCCCATAGTCAGGGAAGGAACATTCAGTACTTC
TRBV27	NA	NA	TRBJ1-1	CASSPWTARTGTEAFF	TGTGCCAGCAGTCCCTGGACAGCCCGGACTGGTACTGAAGCTTTCTTT
TRBV27	NA	NA	TRBJ2-5	CASAPGSFETQYF	TGTGCCAGCGCCCCGGGTAGCTTTGAGACCCAGTACTTC
TRBV5-1	NA	NA	TRBJ1-1	CASSWGEIAGINTEAFF	TGCGCCAGCAGCTGGGGGGAGATTGCAGGTATAAACACTGAAGCTTTCTTT
TRBV7-9	NA	NA	TRBJ1-1	CASSLAANTEAFF	TGTGCCAGCAGCTTAGCAGCGAACACTGAAGCTTTCTTT
TRBV19	TRBD2	NA	TRBJ2-7	CASSIGGAGEQYF	TGTGCCAGTAGTATCGGGGGGGCCGGCGAGCAGTACTTC
TRBV5-4	TRBD1	NA	TRBJ2-2	CASSPTDRGGTGELFF	TGTGCCAGCAGCCCAACTGACAGGGGGGGCACCGGGGAGCTGTTTTTT
TRBV5-5	NA	NA	TRBJ2-1	CASRPGGAVPGEQFF	TGTGCCAGCAGGCCAGGAGGGGCAGTCCCAGGTGAGCAGTTCTTC
TRBV5-8	NA	once	TRBJ2-7	CASSPDSYEQYF	TGTGCCAGCAGCCCCGACAGCTACGAGCAGTACTTC
TRBV5-6	NA	NA	TRBJ2-1	CASSLGPLGAEQFF	TGTGCCAGCAGCTTGGGGCCGCTGGGGGCTGAGCAGTTCTTC
TRBV5-4	TRBD1	NA	TRBJ2-5	CASSSGDRGRETQYF	TGTGCCAGCAGCTCCGGGGACAGGGGGAGAGAGACCCAGTACTTC
TRBV2	NA	NA	TRBJ2-3	CASRLTDTQYF	TGTGCCAGCAGACTCACAGATACGCAGTATTTT
TRBV7-8	TRBD1	NA	TRBJ2-7	CASSPGTGASGPTTYEQYF	TGTGCCAGCAGCCCCGGGACAGGGGCCTCCGGTCCTACGACCTACGAGCAGTACTTC
TRBV5-6	TRBD1	NA	TRBJ2-7	CASSRDRDGEQYF	TGTGCCAGCAGCCGGGACAGGGATGGCGAGCAGTACTTC
TRBV28	TRBD1	NA	TRBJ2-4	CASSLDRDLFSGKNIQYF	TGTGCCAGCAGTTTGGACAGGGACCTCTTTAGTGGTAAAAACATTCAGTACTTC
TRBV19	TRBD1	NA	TRBJ2-6	CASSIFGTGLSGANVLTF	TGTGCCAGTAGTATCTTCGGGACAGGACTCTCTGGGGCCAACGTCCTGACTTTC
TRBV28	NA	once	TRBJ1-1	CASSLVLAGTDTEAFF	TGTGCCAGCAGTTTAGTGTTAGCGGGTACGGACACTGAAGCTTTCTTT
TRBV30	TRBD1	NA	TRBJ2-1	CAWKGAGGYNEQFF	TGTGCCTGGAAGGGGGCAGGGGGCTACAATGAGCAGTTCTTC
TRBV28	NA	once	TRBJ1-3	CASNIDGSSGNTIYF	TGTGCCAGCAATATCGACGGGAGCTCTGGAAACACCATATATTTT
TRBV25-1	NA	NA	TRBJ1-3	CASSPPSAGNTIYF	TGTGCCAGCAGTCCCCCGTCCGCTGGAAACACCATATATTTT
TRBV28	NA	NA	TRBJ1-2	CASSLYRFGGADGYTF	TGTGCCAGCAGTTTATATAGATTCGGGGGAGCAGATGGCTACACCTTC
TRBV28	NA	NA	TRBJ1-2	CASSLRTGKTVYGYTF	TGTGCCAGCAGCCTAAGAACAGGGAAAACAGTCTATGGCTACACCTTC
TRBV6-5	NA	NA	TRBJ2-2	CASSSSGVTGELFF	TGTGCCAGCAGTTCCTCCGGGGTCACCGGGGAGCTGTTTTTT
TRBV9	NA	NA	TRBJ2-1	CASSVAGSGVFHEQFF	TGTGCCAGCAGCGTAGCCGGGAGTGGGGTATTTCATGAGCAGTTCTTC
TRBV11-2	TRBD1	NA	TRBJ2-7	CASSYRDSSYEQYF	TGTGCCAGCAGCTATCGGGACAGCTCCTACGAGCAGTACTTC
TRBV6-5	NA	NA	TRBJ2-5	CASSYNGMSETQYF	TGTGCCAGCTCCTATAACGGGATGTCGGAGACCCAGTACTTC
TRBV29-1	TRBD1	NA	TRBJ2-7	CSVAPGQGGEQYF	TGCAGCGTTGCTCCGGGACAGGGCGGCGAGCAGTACTTC
TRBV7-9	NA	NA	TRBJ1-2	CASSSSGESGYTF	TGTGCCAGCAGCTCCTCAGGGGAATCTGGCTACACCTTC
TRBV5-1	NA	once	TRBJ2-5	CASSPGHQKETQYF	TGCGCCAGCAGCCCCGGACACCAGAAAGAGACCCAGTACTTC